This TCR beta chain was found in a study of shared clonotypes between healthy human individuals. Study context: Donors had three CD4 naive, three CD4 memory, two CD8 naive and one CD8 memory plate apiece. Findings and caveats of the study: Read depth was anticipated to influence clonotype sharing among donors. Naive subsets generally exceeded memory subsets in estimated richness.

Clones were sequenced by immunoSEQ multiplex PCR, and TCRdb holds only the in-frame ones, with some missing. The table lists a few hundred thousand clones, around 67% of them singletons, with more than 9% in the top ten. Concerning this clone: Its antigen is unknown.

The sequencing input was memory CD4+ T cells sorted from blood. The subset here: CD45RA-negative fraction. This clonotype was obtained from a man aged 25 to 40 in good health.

The CDR3 DNA reads as TGTGCCAGTTCGACGAAAGGGATCTTTAGCAACAATGAGCAGTTCTTC. Amino acid sequence: CASSTKGIFSNNEQFF. J is TRBJ2-1 and V is TRBV19; D is unclear. Germline V gene lookup returns CDR1 LNHDA and CDR2 SQIVND (reference sequence). V shed 8 bases and J shed 5 bases, with 22 bases lying between them. This CDR3 region has 16 residues.